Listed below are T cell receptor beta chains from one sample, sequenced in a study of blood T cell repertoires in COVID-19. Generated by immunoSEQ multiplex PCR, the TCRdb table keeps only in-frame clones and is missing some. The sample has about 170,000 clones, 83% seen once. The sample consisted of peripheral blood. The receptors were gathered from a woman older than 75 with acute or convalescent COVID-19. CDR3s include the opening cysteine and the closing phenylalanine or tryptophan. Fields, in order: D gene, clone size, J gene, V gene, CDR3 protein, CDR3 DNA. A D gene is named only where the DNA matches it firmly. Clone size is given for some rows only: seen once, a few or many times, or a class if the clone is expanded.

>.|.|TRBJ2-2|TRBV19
CASSVGSGVGELFF
TGTGCCAGTAGTGTAGGGTCGGGGGTCGGGGAGCTGTTTTTT
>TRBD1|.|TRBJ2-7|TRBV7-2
CASRKGQGGNYEQYF
TGTGCCAGCAGAAAGGGACAGGGCGGAAACTACGAGCAGTACTTC
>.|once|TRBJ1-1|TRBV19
CASTHSGTEAFF
TGTGCCAGTACCCACAGCGGCACTGAAGCTTTCTTT
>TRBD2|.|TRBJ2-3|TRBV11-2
CASSPVGGGGIPDTQYF
TGTGCCAGCAGCCCGGTCGGCGGGGGGGGGATCCCAGATACGCAGTATTTT
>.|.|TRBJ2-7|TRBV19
CASSIDRESFYEQYF
TGTGCCAGTAGTATAGACCGGGAATCCTTCTACGAGCAGTACTTC
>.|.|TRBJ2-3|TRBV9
CASSVGQTTDTQYF
TGTGCCAGCAGCGTAGGACAGACCACAGATACGCAGTATTTT
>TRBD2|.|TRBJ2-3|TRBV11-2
CASTLGLAGGADTQYF
TGTGCCAGCACCCTAGGGCTAGCGGGAGGAGCAGATACGCAGTATTTT
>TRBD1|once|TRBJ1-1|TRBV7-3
CASSLQGATEAFF
TGTGCCAGCAGCTTGCAGGGGGCCACTGAAGCTTTCTTT
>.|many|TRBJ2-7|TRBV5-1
CASSLDWGPYEQYF
TGCGCCAGCAGCTTGGACTGGGGCCCCTACGAGCAGTACTTC
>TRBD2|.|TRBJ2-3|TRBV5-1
CASSLGLAGVGDTQYF
TGCGCCAGCAGCCTCGGACTAGCGGGAGTCGGAGATACGCAGTATTTT
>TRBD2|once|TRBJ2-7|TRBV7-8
CASSPTGTTFYEQYF
TGTGCCAGCAGCCCCACCGGGACTACCTTCTACGAGCAGTACTTC
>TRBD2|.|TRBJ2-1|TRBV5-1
CASSQRGGSGNEQFF
TGCGCCAGCAGCCAAAGGGGCGGGAGTGGAAATGAGCAGTTCTTC
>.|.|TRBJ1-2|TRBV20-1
CSASGQNYGYTF
TGCAGTGCTAGTGGGCAGAACTATGGCTACACCTTC
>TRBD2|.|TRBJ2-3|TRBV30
CAWKFAGGITDTQYF
TGTGCCTGGAAGTTTGCGGGGGGCATCACAGATACGCAGTATTTT
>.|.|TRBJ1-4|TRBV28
CASRSGGIDEKLFF
TGTGCCAGCAGATCCGGGGGGATCGATGAAAAACTGTTTTTT
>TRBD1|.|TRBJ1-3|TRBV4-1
CASSRIGQGLSGNTIYF
TGCGCCAGCAGCCGGATCGGACAGGGGCTATCGGGAAACACCATATATTTT
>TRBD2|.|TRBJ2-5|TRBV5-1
CASSLAGGDETQYF
TGCGCCAGCAGCTTAGCGGGGGGCGATGAGACCCAGTACTTC
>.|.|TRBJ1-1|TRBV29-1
CSVEVSGNTEAFF
TGCAGCGTTGAAGTTTCCGGGAACACTGAAGCTTTCTTT
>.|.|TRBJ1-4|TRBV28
CASSSGQGADFVEKLFF
TGTGCCAGCAGTTCGGGTCAAGGGGCGGATTTTGTTGAAAAACTGTTTTTT
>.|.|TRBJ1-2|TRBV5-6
CASSFRGGRNYGYTF
TGTGCCAGCAGCTTCCGCGGGGGCAGAAACTATGGCTACACCTTC
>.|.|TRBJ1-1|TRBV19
CASSSPVAEAFF
TGTGCCAGTAGTTCGCCGGTTGCTGAAGCTTTCTTT
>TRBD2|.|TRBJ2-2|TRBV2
CASKSGINTGELFF
TGTGCCAGCAAAAGCGGGATAAACACCGGGGAGCTGTTTTTT
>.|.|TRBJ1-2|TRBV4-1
CASSQGPSAGSGYTF
TGCGCCAGCAGCCAAGGGCCAAGTGCAGGCTCCGGCTACACCTTC
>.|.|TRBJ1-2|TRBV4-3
CASSQEWTAGYGYTF
TGCGCCAGCAGCCAAGAATGGACAGCCGGATATGGCTACACCTTC
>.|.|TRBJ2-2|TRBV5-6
CASSFRLSGANTGELFF
TGTGCCAGCAGCTTTCGGCTATCGGGGGCGAACACCGGGGAGCTGTTTTTT
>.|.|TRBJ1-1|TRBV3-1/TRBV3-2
CASSQESRGGNTEAFF
TGTGCCAGCAGCCAAGAATCCCGGGGGGGAAACACTGAAGCTTTCTTT
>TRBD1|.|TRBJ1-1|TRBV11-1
CASSPDRGVTEAFF
TGTGCCAGCAGCCCCGACAGGGGGGTCACTGAAGCTTTCTTT
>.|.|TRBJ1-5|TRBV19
CASLKDGGINQPQHF
TGTGCCAGTTTAAAAGATGGAGGGATTAATCAGCCCCAGCATTTT
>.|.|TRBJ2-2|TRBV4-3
CASSQFRGSDTGELFF
TGCGCCAGCAGCCAATTCAGGGGATCGGACACCGGGGAGCTGTTTTTT
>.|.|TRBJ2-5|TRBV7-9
CASSLETLQETQYF
TGTGCCAGCAGCTTAGAAACTCTTCAAGAGACCCAGTACTTC
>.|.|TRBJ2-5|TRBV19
CASSHGVQETQYF
TGTGCCAGTAGCCACGGGGTTCAAGAGACCCAGTACTTC
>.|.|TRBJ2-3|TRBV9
CASSVTGGLADTQYF
TGTGCCAGCAGCGTCACGGGGGGCCTAGCAGATACGCAGTATTTT
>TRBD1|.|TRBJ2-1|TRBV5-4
CASSPTGGSYNEQFF
TGTGCCAGCAGCCCTACAGGGGGCTCCTACAATGAGCAGTTCTTC
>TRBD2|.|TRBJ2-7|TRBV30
CAWRLAGTYEQYF
TGTGCCTGGAGACTAGCGGGGACTTACGAGCAGTACTTC
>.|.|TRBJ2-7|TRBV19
CASSNQGHPISYEQYF
TGTGCCAGTAGTAACCAGGGGCATCCGATCTCCTACGAGCAGTACTTC
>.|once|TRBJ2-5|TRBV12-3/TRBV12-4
CASSTSNRVVYF
TGTGCCAGCAGCACCTCAAACAGGGTTGTGTACTTC
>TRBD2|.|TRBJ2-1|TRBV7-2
CASSLVLAGAGEQFF
TGTGCCAGCAGCTTAGTACTAGCGGGGGCCGGTGAGCAGTTCTTC
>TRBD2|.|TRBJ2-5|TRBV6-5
CASSLGLAEETQYF
TGTGCCAGCAGCCTCGGACTAGCGGAAGAGACCCAGTACTTC
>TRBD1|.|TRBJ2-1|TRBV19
CASSISGQGYYNEQFF
TGTGCCAGTAGTATTTCTGGACAGGGTTACTACAATGAGCAGTTCTTC
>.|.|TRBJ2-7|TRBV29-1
CSVSPLPGYEQYF
TGCAGCGTGTCCCCTCTACCGGGATACGAGCAGTACTTC
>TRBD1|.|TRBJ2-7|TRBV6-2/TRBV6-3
CASSWRDRGSYEQYF
TGTGCCAGCAGTTGGAGGGACAGGGGTTCGTACGAGCAGTACTTC
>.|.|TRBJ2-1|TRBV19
CASSMGGDSYNEQFF
TGTGCCAGTAGTATGGGCGGGGACTCCTACAATGAGCAGTTCTTC